Presented here are 15 T cell receptor beta chains from one specimen sequenced in a study of response to subunit inactivated influenza vaccine. TCRdb analysed the RT-PCR reads with MiXCR anew, one entry per CDR3 protein. The table includes approximately 730,000 distinct CDR3 sequences, approximately 15% detected once. The sample in question was PBMCs from blood, obtained roughly 2 weeks before vaccination. The receptors derive from a middle-aged man who received an inactivated influenza vaccine.

V usage is TRBV10-3 and J usage is TRBJ2-7; tentatively, D is TRBD1 (6 bases). Germline V gene sequence: CDR1 ENHRY, CDR2 SYGVKD. The CDR3 has 15 residues. V lost 10 bases and J 2 bases, leaving 21 bases between the germline ends. CDR3 in amino acids: CATQHGAGAPYEQYF. CDR3 sequence (DNA): TGTGCCACCCAACACGGGGCAGGGGCGCCCTACGAGCAGTACTTC.

This chain connects TRBV11-3 to TRBJ2-7, with a possible D match to TRBD1 (5 bases). V was trimmed by 7 bases and J by 0 bases, leaving 13 bases between them. The CDR3 length is 14 residues. Germline V gene sequence: CDR1 SGHNT, CDR2 YENEEA. The CDR3 DNA follows: TGTGCCAGCACCGAAGACAGAATCTCCTACGAGCAGTACTTC. Translation: CASTEDRISYEQYF.

This clonotype was detected a few times. The V and J genes are TRBV7-9 and TRBJ2-5; no clear D. Germline CDR1 and CDR2: SEHNR and FQNEAQ (reference sequence). The CDR3 extends over 14 amino acids. The ends were cut back, 7 bases at V and 4 bases at J, with 16 bases in the middle. The CDR3 sequence is CASNPGPGGETQYF. In DNA, the CDR3 is TGTGCCAGCAACCCGGGCCCCGGTGGAGAGACCCAGTACTTC.

This clonotype was counted at least ten times. The chain couples TRBV6-5 to TRBJ2-1, with 9 positions matching TRBD2. Germline CDR1 is MNHEY and CDR2 is SVGAGI. The CDR3 extends over 18 amino acids. The V gene end was trimmed by 0 bases and the J gene end by 4 bases; junction bases not matched to a gene: 10. In nucleotides, the CDR3 is TGTGCCAGCAGTTACTCCGCCCCGACTAGCGGTACTTACAATGAGCAGTTCTTC. This translates into CASSYSAPTSGTYNEQFF.

Written as DNA, the CDR3 is TGTGCCAGCAGCCGACTACAGGGGGCGAACGAGCAGTACTTC. Its translation: CASSRLQGANEQYF. The V gene is TRBV3-1, the J gene TRBJ2-7, with 9 bases that match TRBD1. This CDR3 is 14 amino acids long. Per the germline V gene, CDR1 is LGHDT and CDR2 is YNNKEL (reference sequence). Trimming at V came to 4 bases and at J to 5 bases, leaving 6 bases not matched to a gene.

The genes are TRBV4-3 and TRBJ2-1; 14 nucleotides line up with TRBD2. The length of the CDR3 is 17 residues. V was clipped by 0 bases and J by 7 bases; unmatched bases: 5. Germline loops: CDR1 LGHNA, CDR2 YSLEER. CDR3 residues: CASSQETSGGASNEQFF. CDR3 nucleotide sequence: TGCGCCAGCAGCCAAGAGACTAGCGGGGGGGCGAGTAATGAGCAGTTCTTC.

CDR3: CASSTGSSSSPLHF. As DNA, the CDR3 is TGCGCCAGCAGTACAGGTTCGTCGAGTTCACCCCTCCACTTT. The rearrangement joins TRBV10-2 to TRBJ1-6; D is possibly TRBD1 (5 bases). Trimming removed 5 bases from V and 9 bases from J, with 14 bases in between. This CDR3 contains 14 residues. Germline V gene data show CDR1 as WSHSY and CDR2 as SAAADI.

This clonotype has only a few counts. This chain uses TRBV6-5 with TRBJ2-3, with a possible D match to TRBD2 (6 bases). V was pared by 0 bases and J by 5 bases, with 12 bases between. The CDR3 has 15 residues. Germline CDR1 and CDR2: MNHEY and SVGAGI. This CDR3 reads CASSYSLGRGDTQYF. CDR3 coding DNA: TGTGCCAGCAGTTACTCGCTAGGGCGGGGAGATACGCAGTATTTT.

This clonotype appeared a few times. Here the CDR3 reads CASSSEGGQQETQYF. As DNA, the CDR3 is TGCGCCAGCAGCTCCGAGGGGGGGCAACAAGAGACCCAGTACTTC. The chain couples TRBV5-1 to TRBJ2-5; D perhaps matches TRBD2 (7 bases). Trimming took off 3 bases at V and 2 bases at J, with 14 bases between the two ends. CDR1 and CDR2 from the germline V gene are SGHRS and YFSETQ. The CDR3 length is 15 residues.

This clonotype appeared a few times. This chain uses TRBV7-9 with TRBJ2-1; D is uncertain. The CDR3 runs 12 residues. Germline lookup yields CDR1 SEHNR and CDR2 FQNEAQ (reference sequence). The V gene lost 0 bases and the J gene lost 9 bases, with 6 bases spanning the gap. Here the CDR3 reads CASSLASSEQFF. In nucleotides, the CDR3 is TGTGCCAGCAGCTTAGCGTCAAGTGAGCAGTTCTTC. Variable domain in full (rest from reference TRBV7-9 and TRBJ2-1): DTGVSQNPRHKITKRGQNVTFRCDPISEHNRLYWYRQTLGQGPEFLTYFQNEAQLEKSRLLSDRFSAERPKGSFSTLEIQRTEQGDSAMYLCASSLASSEQFFGPGTRLTVL.

This clonotype was detected once. This chain links TRBV7-2 with TRBJ2-5, with TRBD2 matching 9 bases. In germline, CDR1 is SGHTA, CDR2 FQGNSA. V lost 5 bases to trimming and J lost 5 bases; unmatched junction nucleotides: 9. The CDR3 totals 15 residues. The CDR3 loop reads CASSPWTSEFETQYF. DNA for the CDR3: TGTGCCAGCAGCCCCTGGACTAGCGAATTCGAGACCCAGTACTTC.

The chain uses TRBV7-2 and TRBJ2-3, with 8 positions matching TRBD2. The length of the CDR3 is 15 residues. The trim removed 5 bases at V and 3 bases at J, leaving 7 bases unmatched. Germline V CDR1 and CDR2: SGHTA, FQGNSA. CDR3 in amino acids: CASSVSGIGTDTQYF. CDR3 in DNA: TGTGCCAGCAGCGTTAGCGGGATTGGGACAGATACGCAGTATTTT.

A few counts support this clonotype. The CDR3 region has the DNA TGTGCCAGCGCCCTCGGCGGGGTTAAAGAGACCCAGTACTTC. Protein product: CASALGGVKETQYF. The chain recombines TRBV10-3 with TRBJ2-5; the D gene is possibly TRBD2 (6 bases). Germline V gives CDR1 ENHRY, CDR2 SYGVKD. V lost 10 bases and J lost 3, with 18 bases in between. This CDR3 comprises 14 residues.

V and J are TRBV27 and TRBJ1-5; D remains ambiguous. The CDR3 sequence is 16 residues long. Germline lookup yields CDR1 MNHEY and CDR2 SMNVEV (reference sequence). Deletions cut 7 bases from V and 6 bases from J, with 22 bases between. The CDR3 sequence: CASTPLTRQVVQPQHF. CDR3 nucleotide sequence: TGTGCCAGCACCCCCTTGACACGACAAGTCGTTCAGCCCCAGCATTTT.

The genes are TRBV11-3 and TRBJ2-3; TRBD2 matches 8 bases. From germline, CDR1 is SGHNT and CDR2 YENEEA. The CDR3 sequence is 16 residues long. With V trimmed by 3 bases and J by 5 bases, 10 bases remained unmatched. CDR3 region: CASSFGGAGAVDTQYF. In nucleotides, the CDR3 is TGTGCCAGCAGCTTCGGCGGAGCGGGAGCGGTAGATACGCAGTATTTT.